This entry lists 32 T cell receptor beta chains sequenced from one sample in a study of blood T cell repertoires in COVID-19. Clones were sequenced by immunoSEQ multiplex PCR, and TCRdb holds only the in-frame ones, with some missing. The sample shows more than 130,000 clones, roughly 80% of them seen only once. The sample comprised peripheral blood. These receptors all come from a woman older than 75 in a cohort sampled during active or convalescent COVID-19.

The genes are TRBV6-5 and TRBJ1-1; D ambiguous. The germline gives CDR1 MNHEY, CDR2 SVGAGI. This CDR3 region has 14 residues. Trimming removed 10 bases from V and 1 base from J, with 16 bases in between. The CDR3 here is CAIRSGFGNTEAFF. CDR3 bases: TGTGCCATTAGGTCGGGTTTCGGGAACACTGAAGCTTTCTTT.

The chain is built from TRBV12-3 or TRBV12-4 and TRBJ1-5, with TRBD1 matching 7 bases. The ends lost 6 bases at V and 5 bases at J; junction bases unmatched: 4. This CDR3 has 13 amino acids. This CDR3 reads CASRRTGDQPQHF. The CDR3 DNA reads as TGTGCCAGCAGACGAACAGGGGATCAGCCCCAGCATTTT.

The chain uses TRBV30 and TRBJ1-3; TRBD1 agrees at 8 bases. The CDR3 contains 14 residues. CDR1 and CDR2 from the germline V gene are GTSNPN and SVGIG (reference sequence). The J segment lost 2 bases and the V segment lost 0 bases, leaving 0 bases of the junction unmatched. For the CDR3, the DNA is TGTGCCTGGAGTGTACAGGGGGCTGGAAACACCATATATTTT. Translated: CAWSVQGAGNTIYF.

The chain is built from TRBV7-9 and TRBJ2-1, with TRBD2 identical over 10 bases. Per the germline V gene, CDR1 is SEHNR and CDR2 is FQNEAQ (reference sequence). The CDR3 contains 15 residues. Trimming took 5 bases from V and 8 from J; bases not matched to a gene: 9. The CDR3 coding sequence is TGTGCCAGCAGCCCCTTGCAGCGGGGGGGCGATGAGCAGTTCTTC. It encodes CASSPLQRGGDEQFF.

This clone was seen more than once but under ten times. The V gene is TRBV7-2, the J gene TRBJ2-2; 8 bases match TRBD2. Germline CDR1 and CDR2: SGHTA and FQGNSA. Losses at the gene ends were 2 bases for V and 7 bases for J; bases not matched to a gene: 6. There are 15 residues in the CDR3. The CDR3 region is CASSLTGTRYGELFF. The CDR3 DNA is TGTGCCAGCAGCTTAACCGGGACTAGGTACGGGGAGCTGTTTTTT.

The chain couples TRBV6-2 or TRBV6-3 to TRBJ2-3; D remains unclear. This CDR3 has 14 amino acids. In germline, CDR1 is MNHEY, CDR2 SVGEGT. V lost 2 bases to trimming and J lost 0 bases, with 6 bases between them. This CDR3 is CASSYVLSTDTQYF. CDR3 bases: TGTGCCAGCAGTTACGTCCTAAGCACAGATACGCAGTATTTT.

This chain links TRBV7-9 with TRBJ1-2; D is undetermined. The CDR3 is 15 amino acids. V was pared by 2 bases and J by 1 base, with 11 bases between. CDR1 is SEHNR and CDR2 is FQNEAQ in the germline V gene (reference sequence). CDR3 region: CASSLLQNRNYGYTF. CDR3 nucleotides: TGTGCCAGCAGCTTACTACAGAACCGTAACTATGGCTACACCTTC.

V gene TRBV14 combines with J gene TRBJ1-1, with a tentative D call TRBD1 (5 bases). Trimming pared 3 bases from V and 3 bases from J, leaving 23 bases between. The germline CDR1 and CDR2 sequences are SGHDN and FVKESK. This CDR3 is 18 amino acids long. The CDR3 reads CASSHSRTGRVRDTEAFF. The CDR3 DNA follows: TGTGCCAGCAGCCATTCTCGAACCGGCAGGGTCCGGGACACTGAAGCTTTCTTT.

V is TRBV27 and J is TRBJ1-4; 9 positions match TRBD1. From germline, CDR1 is MNHEY and CDR2 SMNVEV (reference sequence). This CDR3 is built from 15 residues. Losses at the gene ends were 6 bases for V and 7 bases for J; bases not matched to a gene: 9. The CDR3 region is CASRGQGQWVEKLFF. In DNA, the CDR3 is TGTGCCAGCAGGGGACAGGGACAGTGGGTTGAAAAACTGTTTTTT.

In the case of this clone: The junction departs from the called germline gene at one end, perhaps through a read error. This chain links TRBV14 with TRBJ2-3, with TRBD2 matching over 14 bases. This CDR3 is built from 16 residues. The germline V gene encodes CDR1 SGHDN and CDR2 FVKESK. CDR3 in amino acids: CASSQVRRTSGGTLDF. The CDR3 DNA reads TGTGCCAGCAGCCAAGTACGGAGGACTAGCGGGGGGACCCTTGATTTT. The variable domain in full, completed from reference TRBV14 and TRBJ2-3, reads EAGVTQFPSHSVIEKGQTVTLRCDPISGHDNLYWYRRVMGKEIKFLLHFVKESKQDESGMPNNRFLAERTGGTYSTLKVQPAELEDSGVYFCASSQVRRTSGGTLDFGPGTRLTVL.

The sample holds one count of this clone. The chain employs TRBV18 and TRBJ1-3, with D possibly matching TRBD1 (6 bases). V was shortened by 2 bases and J by 0 bases, with 17 bases between the two germline ends. The CDR3 length is 18 residues. The germline gives CDR1 KGHSH, CDR2 LQKENI. The CDR3, as DNA: TGTGCCAGCTCACCAAGCCTGACAGGTCTTTCCTCTGGAAACACCATATATTTT. Protein sequence: CASSPSLTGLSSGNTIYF.

The chain links TRBV12-3 or TRBV12-4 to TRBJ2-7; D unclear. V dropped 3 bases and J dropped 12 bases, with 15 bases sitting between them. This CDR3 has 12 residues. The CDR3 region is CASSFRLYSTYF. The CDR3 nucleotides read TGTGCCAGCAGTTTTCGTCTCTACTCTACGTACTTC.

The V and J genes are TRBV7-6 and TRBJ2-5, with D tentatively TRBD1 (5 bases). V lost 8 bases and J lost 2, with 18 bases in between. This CDR3 region has 15 residues. CDR1 is SGHVS and CDR2 is FNYEAQ in the germline V gene. In nucleotides, the CDR3 is TGTGCCAGCTCTATTGGGGCAGGCCGACAAGAGACCCAGTACTTC. Translated, it gives CASSIGAGRQETQYF.

The chain uses TRBV7-2 and TRBJ1-5; 8 bases are a match to TRBD1. The CDR3 extends over 14 amino acids. J was trimmed by 7 bases and V by 4 bases; bases with no gene match: 6. Germline V lookup: CDR1 SGHTA, CDR2 FQGNSA. CDR3 sequence: CASSSGTGRQPQHF. CDR3 coding DNA: TGTGCCAGCAGCTCCGGGACAGGACGACAGCCCCAGCATTTT. Based on the CDR3 plus reference TRBV7-2 and TRBJ1-5, the full variable domain is GAGVSQSPSNKVTEKGKDVELRCDPISGHTALYWYRQSLGQGLEFLIYFQGNSAPDKSGLPSDRFSAERTGGSVSTLTIQRTQQEDSAVYLCASSSGTGRQPQHFGDGTRLSIL.

This clone appeared once. The rearrangement uses TRBV6-5 and TRBJ1-1; D is uncertain. The CDR3 extends over 13 amino acids. Trimming cost V 3 bases and J 0 bases, with 5 bases left between them. Germline lookup yields CDR1 MNHEY and CDR2 SVGAGI. The CDR3 sequence: CASSYTVNTEAFF. In nucleotides, the CDR3 is TGTGCCAGCAGTTATACTGTGAACACTGAAGCTTTCTTT.

V usage is TRBV28 and J usage is TRBJ1-5, with D maybe TRBD1 (6 bases). The CDR3 consists of 17 residues. CDR1 is MDHEN and CDR2 is SYDVKM in the germline V gene. V lost 4 bases, J lost 0 bases, and 16 bases lay in between. This CDR3 reads CASSSPWGGYSNQPQHF. The CDR3 DNA sequence: TGTGCCAGCAGTTCCCCTTGGGGGGGCTATAGCAATCAGCCCCAGCATTTT.

The chain uses TRBV7-3 and TRBJ2-1, with 12 bases lining up with TRBD1. V lost 5 bases and J lost 5; bases outside the gene matches: 7. Germline CDR1 reads SGHTA; CDR2 reads FQGTGA. There are 16 residues in the CDR3. The CDR3 DNA reads as TGTGCCAGCAGCCACACCGGGACAGGGGGCAACAATGAGCAGTTCTTC. Its protein is CASSHTGTGGNNEQFF.

The genes are TRBV2 and TRBJ1-1; D remains unclear. Germline CDR1 is SNHLY and CDR2 is FYNNEI. This CDR3 region has 13 residues. V was trimmed by 7 bases and J by 0 bases, leaving 9 bases between them. In DNA, the CDR3 is TGTGCCAGCATTAGCGTCATGAACACTGAAGCTTTCTTT. It is translated as CASISVMNTEAFF. Variable domain in full (rest from reference TRBV2 and TRBJ1-1): EPEVTQTPSHQVTQMGQEVILRCVPISNHLYFYWYRQILGQKVEFLVSFYNNEISEKSEIFDDQFSVERPDGSNFTLKIRSTKLEDSAMYFCASISVMNTEAFFGQGTRLTVV.

V is TRBV30 and J is TRBJ1-6, with 9 bases that match TRBD1. This CDR3 contains 13 residues. The ends lost 4 bases at V and 8 bases at J; junction bases unmatched: 3. The germline V gene encodes CDR1 GTSNPN and CDR2 SVGIG (reference sequence). The chain's CDR3 is CAWMGQGHSPLHF. CDR3 DNA: TGTGCCTGGATGGGACAGGGACATTCACCCCTCCACTTT.

This chain joins TRBV2 and TRBJ2-2; no firm D call. The germline gives CDR1 SNHLY, CDR2 FYNNEI. The CDR3 loop spans 16 amino acids. Deletions cut 2 bases from V and 1 base from J, with 11 bases between. CDR3 sequence reads: CASSEFGVLNTGELFF. The CDR3 bases are TGTGCCAGCAGTGAATTTGGAGTTTTGAACACCGGGGAGCTGTTTTTT.

This clone was seen just once. This sequence joins TRBV7-9 and TRBJ2-7, with D perhaps TRBD2 (5 bases). The germline V and J ends were trimmed by 1 base and 2 bases, with 9 bases remaining between them. Germline assignment: CDR1 SEHNR and CDR2 FQNEAQ (reference sequence). The CDR3 is 14 residues long. As DNA, the CDR3 is TGTGCCAGCAGCTTAGAGCGGCCCCCCTACGAGCAGTACGTC. This sequence encodes CASSLERPPYEQYV.

This clone occurred once. The genes are TRBV4-3 and TRBJ1-4; perhaps TRBD1 as D (6 bases). Deletions cut 5 bases from V and 7 bases from J, with 20 bases between. CDR3 length: 16 residues. Germline values: CDR1 LGHNA, CDR2 YSLEER. In DNA, the CDR3 is TGCGCCAGCAGCGCACATCAGGGGCCGGGGTTTGAAAAACTGTTTTTT. It encodes CASSAHQGPGFEKLFF.

V is TRBV4-2 and J is TRBJ2-2; possibly TRBD2 for D (6 bases). This CDR3 is built from 17 residues. V lost 0 bases, J lost 2 bases, and 13 bases lay in between. The V gene's germline CDR1 is LGHNA and CDR2 YNFKEQ. The CDR3 DNA reads TGTGCCAGCAGCCAAGATCGAGTAGCGGACAACACCGGGGAGCTGTTTTTT. The encoded protein is CASSQDRVADNTGELFF.

The V call is TRBV18, the J call TRBJ2-4; D unclear. Germline V lookup: CDR1 KGHSH, CDR2 LQKENI. Trimming took off 2 bases at V and 2 bases at J, with 7 bases between the two ends. The CDR3 covers 14 residues. The DNA for the CDR3 is TGTGCCAGCTCACCAGTTAGAACCAAAAACATTCAGTACTTC. Amino acid sequence: CASSPVRTKNIQYF.

The chain couples TRBV10-2 to TRBJ2-7; 11 bases map to TRBD2. V lost 6 bases to trimming and J lost 6 bases; unmatched junction nucleotides: 7. Germline-derived CDR1 and CDR2 are WSHSY and SAAADI. This CDR3 is built from 14 residues. The CDR3 here is CASRLAGGVGEQYF. In nucleotides, the CDR3 is TGCGCCAGCAGATTAGCGGGGGGGGTAGGCGAGCAGTACTTC.

The rearrangement joins TRBV6-1 to TRBJ1-5; 8 nucleotides agree with TRBD1. The V gene's germline CDR1 is MNHNS and CDR2 SASEGT. The CDR3 extends over 16 amino acids. V trimming: 4 bases; J trimming: 6 bases; junction bases outside the gene matches: 11. Written as DNA, the CDR3 is TGTGCCAGCAGTGTCCGGACAGGGAAGGTTGGTCAGCCCCAGCATTTT. It is translated as CASSVRTGKVGQPQHF.

This clone was detected only once. The rearrangement uses TRBV7-9 and TRBJ1-2, with unresolved D. CDR3 length: 15 amino acids. Trimming shortened V by 5 bases and J by 5 bases, and 18 bases separated the two germline ends. Germline-derived CDR1 and CDR2 are SEHNR and FQNEAQ (reference sequence). The CDR3 DNA is TGTGCCAGCAGCCGCGGGGTCGTTTCGGGATATGGCTACACCTTC. As protein: CASSRGVVSGYGYTF.

As for this clone: The sample holds other DNA sequences that translate to the same CDR3. This rearrangement joins TRBV7-3 to TRBJ2-2; D is possibly TRBD1 (6 bases). From germline, CDR1 is SGHTA and CDR2 FQGTGA. The ends were cut back, 5 bases at V and 1 base at J, with 8 bases in the middle. The CDR3 is 14 amino acids. CDR3 amino acids: CASSRTVNTGELFF. DNA of the CDR3: TGTGCCAGCAGCAGGACAGTGAACACCGGGGAGCTGTTTTTT.

J is TRBJ1-2 and V is TRBV5-6, with a possible D match to TRBD1 (5 bases). Germline V CDR1 and CDR2: SGHDT, YYEEEE. The CDR3 runs 16 residues. V lost 1 base and J 0 bases, leaving 13 bases between the germline ends. DNA of the CDR3: TGTGCCAGCAGCTTGCTTGGCAGGGCCTCTAACTATGGCTACACCTTC. It is translated as CASSLLGRASNYGYTF.

This chain links TRBV6-6 with TRBJ1-1; no definite D call. The V gene's germline CDR1 is MNHNY and CDR2 SVGAGI (reference sequence). V was pared by 6 bases and J by 0 bases, with 8 bases between. The CDR3 length is 13 residues. In DNA, the CDR3 is TGTGCCAGCAGCCCATACATGAACACTGAAGCTTTCTTT. This gives the protein CASSPYMNTEAFF.

The chain recombines TRBV5-4 with TRBJ2-1; tentative D call: TRBD2 (5 bases). With 3 bases removed from V and 0 bases from J, the gap between germline ends came to 10 bases. Per germline, CDR1 SGHNT and CDR2 YYREEE (reference sequence). This CDR3 contains 15 residues. The CDR3 sequence is CASSSRTDSYNEQFF. The CDR3 coding sequence is TGTGCCAGCAGCTCTAGGACTGACTCCTACAATGAGCAGTTCTTC. Based on the CDR3 plus reference TRBV5-4 and TRBJ2-1, the full variable domain is ETGVTQSPTHLIKTRGQQVTLRCSSQSGHNTVSWYQQALGQGPQFIFQYYREEENGRGNFPPRFSGLQFPNYSSELNVNALELDDSALYLCASSSRTDSYNEQFFGPGTRLTVL.

This CDR3 reads CASSRTVTSSKNIQYF. The CDR3 region has the DNA TGTGCCAGCAGCAGGACAGTCACTAGTTCCAAAAACATTCAGTACTTC. The chain couples TRBV21-1 to TRBJ2-4; no check of the table's D call, TRBD1, against the DNA was made. TRBV21-1 is a pseudogene locus. The CDR3 is 16 amino acids.